This section outlines one T cell receptor beta chain sequence together with its context. This clone was detected only a few times. No cognate antigen has been identified for it. No much larger clonotype is one base removed from it; base qualities were not supplied. In Seattle, one collaborating source enrolled patients while the infection was active and tracked those patients longitudinally over the course of disease. Whole blood was collected in K2EDTA tubes by collaborating institutions according to the institutions' own protocols. For TCRbeta analysis, collaborators shipped samples in one of three forms: frozen whole blood, isolated PBMCs, or DNA extracted from either of those sample types. These data originate in a study of blood T cell repertoires in COVID-19 (dated by TCRdb to 2019 to 2021). As for the study more broadly: Collaborator samples came from the United States, Italy and Spain and covered acute and convalescent phases of COVID-19. HLA class I and class II types, where available, came from metadata supplied by the sample provider rather than from assay-based typing. The samples were drawn from the first 160 participants of the ongoing ImmuneRACE study and from over a thousand subjects provided by 6 global collaborators. The prospective study material was composed of cDNA or gDNA derived from T cells, B-cell-depleted T cells, or PBMCs. Subjects who had been exposed to COVID-19, were actively infected with it, or had recovered from it provided the deeply sampled blood TCRbeta repertoires that made up the dataset. Sample metadata almost always included a de-identified subject ID, COVID-19 status, age in years and sex. The repertoires were made available in a free public database intended to serve as a resource for research on the immune response to SARS-CoV-2. The investigation overall reported the following: The amount of clinical and demographic metadata varied by source and participant and was provided uncurated.

The immunoSEQ Assay, a bias-controlled multiplex PCR, was used to amplify TCRbeta CDR3 regions from genomic DNA. In the source study's methods: The number of nucleated cells in each sample was estimated by amplification of reference gene primers within the assay. To quantify the absolute abundance of each unique TCRbeta CDR3 rearrangement, sequence reads were collapsed and filtered. For each sample, productive Simpson clonality was calculated as the square root of Simpson's diversity index over productive rearrangements. TCRdb obtained this table from immuneACCESS and retained in-frame rearrangements with V and J assigned. These tables miss some clones; where compared with another copy, unresolved V genes account for less than half of the shortfall, and the remainder is unexplained. V, J and clone size derive from that table, while D and trimming were established from the DNA sequence. In all, the sample holds 250,000 to 300,000 clones, and 85% to 90% of those were seen once. The ten largest make up 5.5% to 8% of the sample.

The germline V gene encodes CDR1 MNHEY and CDR2 SMNVEV (reference sequence). V is pared back by 3 bases and J by 0 bases, with 9 bases lying between the germline termini. CDR3 length: 16 amino acids, cysteine to phenylalanine. Only the CDR3 region is kept as DNA, spanning 48 bases read in frame from base 1. The V and J genes are TRBV27 and TRBJ1-6, with the D gene call left open. The specimen sequenced was peripheral blood. The TCR sequence derives from a woman in her fifties or sixties with COVID-19, enrolled during active disease. The bases are TGTGCCAGCAGTTTCCCCGAGATCTCCTATAATTCACCCCTCCACTTT. The resulting protein is CASSFPEISYNSPLHF.